Listed below are T cell receptor beta chains from one sample, sequenced in a study of blood T cell repertoires in COVID-19. Clones were sequenced by immunoSEQ multiplex PCR, and TCRdb holds only the in-frame ones, with some missing. This table holds approximately 300,000 clones, over 75% found once. Sequenced input: PBMCs or T cells enriched from blood (not recorded which). The origin of the receptors is a young man who had recovered from COVID-19. Each CDR3 is given with its conserved first and last residue. Fields, in order: clone size, D gene, CDR3 length, V gene, J gene, CDR3 DNA, CDR3 protein. The D gene is left open where the match is weak. Clone size appears in some rows only: once, few, many, or a class for an expanded clone.

size: NA; D: NA; length: 12; V: TRBV30; J: TRBJ1-3; DNA: TGTGCCTGGGGAAATTCAGGGTTCACCATATATTTT; CDR3: CAWGNSGFTIYF
size: few; D: NA; length: 12; V: TRBV9; J: TRBJ1-1; DNA: TGTGCCAGCAGCCTCCGACAGCATGAAGCTTTCTTT; CDR3: CASSLRQHEAFF
size: NA; D: TRBD2; length: 14; V: TRBV29-1; J: TRBJ2-7; DNA: TGCAGCGTTGTTCGAACTAGCGGGAGGTACGAGCAGTACTTC; CDR3: CSVVRTSGRYEQYF
size: NA; D: NA; length: 15; V: TRBV27; J: TRBJ2-2; DNA: TGTGCCAGCAGCCCAGGGGACGCGAACACCGGGGAGCTGTTTTTT; CDR3: CASSPGDANTGELFF
size: NA; D: NA; length: 12; V: TRBV12-3/TRBV12-4; J: TRBJ1-2; DNA: TGTGCCAGCAGGGACAGACAACGGAAGAACACCTTC; CDR3: CASRDRQRKNTF
size: NA; D: NA; length: 15; V: TRBV5-8; J: TRBJ1-2; DNA: TGTGCCAGCAGGGAACAGATCGGGGGGCGGACCGGCTACACCTTC; CDR3: CASREQIGGRTGYTF
size: NA; D: NA; length: 11; V: TRBV23-1; J: TRBJ1-2; DNA: TGCGCTAAGAGGCCAGGAGGCGGCTACACCTTC; CDR3: CAKRPGGGYTF
size: NA; D: NA; length: 16; V: TRBV18; J: TRBJ1-3; DNA: TGTGCCAGCTCACCTCCGGCACTAAGCTCTGGAAACACCATATATTTT; CDR3: CASSPPALSSGNTIYF
size: NA; D: TRBD2; length: 15; V: TRBV11-3; J: TRBJ2-2; DNA: TGTGCCAGCAGCTCGGGACTAGTGCACACCGGGGAGCTGTTTTTT; CDR3: CASSSGLVHTGELFF
size: NA; D: TRBD2; length: 17; V: TRBV14; J: TRBJ2-2; DNA: TGTGCCAGCAGCCCAACTGGCGGAGCGGGAGCGTCCGGGGAGCTGTTTTTT; CDR3: CASSPTGGAGASGELFF
size: NA; D: TRBD1; length: 13; V: TRBV7-8; J: TRBJ2-7; DNA: TGTGCCAGCAGCCCGGGACAGGGACAGGAGCAGTACTTC; CDR3: CASSPGQGQEQYF
size: once; D: NA; length: 17; V: TRBV15; J: TRBJ2-1; DNA: TGTGCCACCAGCAGAAGAACTTTTGGCGGAGCCTACAATGAGCAGTTCTTC; CDR3: CATSRRTFGGAYNEQFF
size: NA; D: TRBD1; length: 15; V: TRBV28; J: TRBJ1-3; DNA: TGTGCCAGCAGTCGACAGGGGGCGTACGGAAACACCATATATTTT; CDR3: CASSRQGAYGNTIYF
size: few; D: NA; length: 16; V: TRBV4-1; J: TRBJ1-4; DNA: TGCGCCAGCAGCCAGAACAGCGGATCAACTAATGAAAAACTGTTTTTT; CDR3: CASSQNSGSTNEKLFF
size: NA; D: TRBD2; length: 13; V: TRBV10-3; J: TRBJ2-7; DNA: TGTGCCACCGGACTAGCGGACGACTACGAGCAGTACTTC; CDR3: CATGLADDYEQYF
size: NA; D: TRBD2; length: 16; V: TRBV5-1; J: TRBJ2-1; DNA: TGCGCCAGCAGCTTAGATACTAGCGGGAGCTACAATGAGCAGTTCTTC; CDR3: CASSLDTSGSYNEQFF
size: NA; D: NA; length: 13; V: TRBV2; J: TRBJ1-5; DNA: TGTGCCAGTAACCAGGTTTACAATCAGCCCCAGCATTTT; CDR3: CASNQVYNQPQHF
size: NA; D: TRBD1; length: 13; V: TRBV6-4; J: TRBJ1-2; DNA: TGTGCCAGCAGTGACCAGGGGGCCAGTGGCTACACCTTC; CDR3: CASSDQGASGYTF
size: NA; D: TRBD1; length: 16; V: TRBV7-8; J: TRBJ1-1; DNA: TGTGCCAGCAGCTCATTATGGACAGGGGTGAACACTGAAGCTTTCTTT; CDR3: CASSSLWTGVNTEAFF
size: NA; D: NA; length: 13; V: TRBV5-1; J: TRBJ1-6; DNA: TGCGCCAGCAGCAGGGGGTATAATTCACCCCTCCACTTT; CDR3: CASSRGYNSPLHF
size: few; D: NA; length: 15; V: TRBV24-1; J: TRBJ2-2; DNA: TGTGCCACCAGTGATTTGTACAGAGACACCGGGGAGCTGTTTTTT; CDR3: CATSDLYRDTGELFF
size: NA; D: NA; length: 15; V: TRBV27; J: TRBJ2-2; DNA: TGTGCCAGCAGTTTTATACCACCGGACACCGGGGAGCTGTTTTTT; CDR3: CASSFIPPDTGELFF
size: NA; D: NA; length: 14; V: TRBV30; J: TRBJ2-2; DNA: TGTGCCTACCTGTCAGGTGTTGGAGGCGGGGAGCTGTTTTTT; CDR3: CAYLSGVGGGELFF
size: NA; D: NA; length: 14; V: TRBV11-2; J: TRBJ2-2; DNA: TGTGCCAGCAGCTTAGCCTTCACGGGCGGGGAGCTGTTTTTT; CDR3: CASSLAFTGGELFF
size: NA; D: NA; length: 11; V: TRBV2; J: TRBJ2-7; DNA: TGTGCCAGCAGTCAGGTGGGCGAGCAGTACTTC; CDR3: CASSQVGEQYF
size: NA; D: NA; length: 14; V: TRBV11-2; J: TRBJ2-3; DNA: TGTGCCAGCAGCTTAATCCCGGGCGGGGATACGCAGTATTTT; CDR3: CASSLIPGGDTQYF
size: once; D: NA; length: 15; V: TRBV28; J: TRBJ2-5; DNA: TGTGCCAGCAGAGCTTGGTTAAGTAATCAAGAGACCCAGTACTTC; CDR3: CASRAWLSNQETQYF
size: NA; D: TRBD2; length: 16; V: TRBV7-2; J: TRBJ2-3; DNA: TGTGCCAGCAGCTTACTTGGCGGGGGGGTCTCAGATACGCAGTATTTT; CDR3: CASSLLGGGVSDTQYF
size: NA; D: NA; length: 16; V: TRBV6-5; J: TRBJ1-4; DNA: TGTGCCAGCAGTTACTCTAGGGGGGGGCACAATGAAAAACTGTTTTTT; CDR3: CASSYSRGGHNEKLFF
size: NA; D: NA; length: 12; V: TRBV27; J: TRBJ2-7; DNA: TGTGCCACCATGGGGAGCTCCTACGAGCAGTACTTC; CDR3: CATMGSSYEQYF
size: once; D: NA; length: 14; V: TRBV23-1; J: TRBJ2-2; DNA: TGCGCCCAGGATGGCCCCGGTGGCACCGGGGAGCTGTTTTTT; CDR3: CAQDGPGGTGELFF
size: NA; D: TRBD1; length: 13; V: TRBV25-1; J: TRBJ2-7; DNA: TGTGCCAGCAGCGGACAGGGCCCCTACGAGCAGTACTTC; CDR3: CASSGQGPYEQYF
size: NA; D: NA; length: 15; V: TRBV13; J: TRBJ1-2; DNA: TGTGCCAGCAGCTCAAAGACAGGAACTAACTATGGCTACACCTTC; CDR3: CASSSKTGTNYGYTF
size: NA; D: TRBD2; length: 15; V: TRBV2; J: TRBJ2-3; DNA: TGTGCCAGCAGTGAAGCGCTTAGCGGGGGGGCCTCGCAGTATTTT; CDR3: CASSEALSGGASQYF
size: NA; D: NA; length: 14; V: TRBV5-1; J: TRBJ1-4; DNA: TGCGCCAGCAGCCAGAACGTTGGTAATGAAAAACTGTTTTTT; CDR3: CASSQNVGNEKLFF
size: NA; D: NA; length: 13; V: TRBV28; J: TRBJ1-4; DNA: TGTGCCAGCAGTTCGGGAGGAAGTGAAAAACTGTTTTTT; CDR3: CASSSGGSEKLFF
size: NA; D: NA; length: 12; V: TRBV2; J: TRBJ2-3; DNA: TGTGCCAGCAACATTATTCCAGATACGCAGTATTTT; CDR3: CASNIIPDTQYF
size: NA; D: NA; length: 10; V: TRBV5-6; J: TRBJ1-2; DNA: TGTGCCAGCAGGCGGTATGGCTACACCTTC; CDR3: CASRRYGYTF
size: NA; D: NA; length: 14; V: TRBV14; J: TRBJ1-1; DNA: TGTGCCAGCAGCCAATATCTTGACCCGCCTAGAGCTTTCTTT; CDR3: CASSQYLDPPRAFF
size: few; D: TRBD2; length: 15; V: TRBV4-1; J: TRBJ2-7; DNA: TGCGCCAGCAGCCAGGTCTCCTCAGCGGGGTACGAGCAGTACTTC; CDR3: CASSQVSSAGYEQYF
size: NA; D: TRBD2; length: 17; V: TRBV4-1; J: TRBJ2-3; DNA: TGCGCCAGCAGCCAGACCGGGACTAGCGCCTCCACAGATACGCAGTATTTT; CDR3: CASSQTGTSASTDTQYF
size: NA; D: TRBD2; length: 18; V: TRBV7-8; J: TRBJ2-2; DNA: TGTGCCAGCAGACGGCTTGCGGAGACTAGCGGGCTAACAAGGAAGCTGTTTTTT; CDR3: CASRRLAETSGLTRKLFF
size: NA; D: NA; length: 16; V: TRBV28; J: TRBJ2-7; DNA: TGTGCCAGCAGTGTCCCTTCCCGGAAAGGGGGCTACGAGCAGTACTTC; CDR3: CASSVPSRKGGYEQYF
size: few; D: NA; length: 10; V: TRBV19; J: TRBJ1-1; DNA: TGTGCCAGTAGTGGGGGGAAAGCTTTCTTT; CDR3: CASSGGKAFF